This record covers a single TCR beta chain. The CDR3 is 13 residues long. V shed 3 bases, J shed 6 bases, and the junction held 3 bases outside the gene matches. CDR1 and CDR2 from the germline V gene are KGHSH and LQKENI. In the authors' workflow: How many nucleated cells were present was estimated from reference gene primer amplification. Assay: immunoSEQ multiplex PCR; the TCRdb copy retains only in-frame clones and omits some. That table is the source of V, J and clone size, and D and trimming were worked out from the DNA. Among 45,000 to 65,000 clones, about 90% were seen once, and the ten largest hold about 3%. This sample is part of a study of blood T cell repertoires in COVID-19. Study details: The United States, Italy and Spain were the sources of the acute and convalescent COVID-19 samples. Sources were T cells, B-cell-depleted T cells, or PBMCs; the material itself was cDNA or gDNA.

The specimen was peripheral blood. The chain has TRBV18 and TRBJ1-1, with 8 positions matching TRBD1. This sequence originates from a human donor in a cohort sampled during active COVID-19. The CDR3 nucleotides read TGTGCCAGCTCACCGGACAGGGACGCTGAAGCTTTCTTT. Translation gives CASSPDRDAEAFF.